This passage covers 7 T cell receptor beta chains from one sample sequenced in a study of blood T cell repertoires in COVID-19 (dated by TCRdb to about 2020). Preparation of the library involved the immunoSEQ multiplex PCR assay. TCRdb carries this immuneACCESS record with in-frame sequences only. Its versions omit some clonotypes, under half of them owing to an unresolved V gene in the studies checked, with the rest unexplained. This sample holds some 240,000 clones; over 70% were observed only once. Roughly 10% of the sample goes to the ten largest clones. Sample: peripheral blood. The receptors come from a woman in her seventies with COVID-19, enrolled during active disease.

V gene TRBV7-9 combines with J gene TRBJ2-1; 7 bases align to TRBD2. The CDR3 runs 14 residues. Germline-derived CDR1 and CDR2 are SEHNR and FQNEAQ (reference sequence). The junction had 6 bases not matched to a gene; V was cut back by 2 bases and J by 8 bases. For the CDR3, the DNA is TGTGCCAGCAGCTTAAGCGGGACCCCCCATGAGCAGTTCTTC. Its protein is CASSLSGTPHEQFF. The variable domain in full, completed from reference TRBV7-9 and TRBJ2-1, reads DTGVSQNPRHKITKRGQNVTFRCDPISEHNRLYWYRQTLGQGPEFLTYFQNEAQLEKSRLLSDRFSAERPKGSFSTLEIQRTEQGDSAMYLCASSLSGTPHEQFFGPGTRLTVL.

This clone has just a few counts. The chain is built from TRBV19 and TRBJ1-1; D gene unclear. Trimming shortened V by 3 bases and J by 5 bases, and 10 bases separated the two germline ends. There are 13 residues in the CDR3. Germline loops: CDR1 LNHDA, CDR2 SQIVND (reference sequence). The CDR3 sequence is CASSILTGTEAFF. Here the CDR3 DNA reads TGTGCCAGTAGTATCCTCACGGGGACTGAAGCTTTCTTT.

The rearrangement uses TRBV9 and TRBJ1-6; D is unresolved. Trimming removed 0 bases from V and 0 bases from J, with 16 bases in between. Germline V gene lookup returns CDR1 SGDLS and CDR2 YYNGEE. The CDR3 runs to 19 residues. CDR3 DNA sequence: TGTGCCAGCAGCGTAGAGGGTAGCCCCGGGAGCTCCTATAATTCACCCCTCCACTTT. This encodes CASSVEGSPGSSYNSPLHF.

This chain joins TRBV6-1 and TRBJ1-6; a possible D gene is TRBD1 (6 bases). Germline loops: CDR1 MNHNS, CDR2 SASEGT. V shed 4 bases and J shed 0 bases, with 16 bases lying between them. CDR3 size: 18 residues. CDR3 sequence reads: CASSVQPGGASYNSPLHF. For the CDR3, the DNA is TGTGCCAGCAGTGTCCAGCCTGGGGGGGCCTCCTATAATTCACCCCTCCACTTT.

This clone was found a few times. This sequence joins TRBV5-1 and TRBJ2-4; 13 bases align to TRBD2. Per germline, CDR1 SGHRS and CDR2 YFSETQ. V dropped 0 bases and J dropped 7; count of bases not matched to a gene: 7. This CDR3 is built from 17 residues. DNA of the CDR3: TGCGCCAGCAGCTTGGTGGGGACTAGCGGGAAGTTGAACATTCAGTACTTC. Translated: CASSLVGTSGKLNIQYF. The full variable domain, completed using reference TRBV5-1 and TRBJ2-4, is KAGVTQTPRYLIKTRGQQVTLSCSPISGHRSVSWYQQTPGQGLQFLFEYFSETQRNKGNFPGRFSGRQFSNSRSEMNVSTLELGDSALYLCASSLVGTSGKLNIQYFGAGTRLSVL.

A few counts support this clone. The chain recombines TRBV27 with TRBJ1-1, with a tentative D call TRBD1 (5 bases). The germline V gene encodes CDR1 MNHEY and CDR2 SMNVEV (reference sequence). Trimming pared 8 bases from V and 3 bases from J, leaving 22 bases between. The CDR3 loop spans 16 amino acids. DNA for the CDR3: TGTGCCAGCGGTAAACAAAGACAGTCTGGGGACACTGAAGCTTTCTTT. Amino acids: CASGKQRQSGDTEAFF.

The chain couples TRBV6-5 to TRBJ2-5; no clear D. Germline CDR1 reads MNHEY; CDR2 reads SVGAGI. The CDR3 is 11 amino acids. V lost 6 bases and J 2 bases, leaving 4 bases between the germline ends. The DNA of the CDR3 is TGTGCCAGCAGCATTCAAGAGACCCAGTACTTC. It yields the protein CASSIQETQYF.